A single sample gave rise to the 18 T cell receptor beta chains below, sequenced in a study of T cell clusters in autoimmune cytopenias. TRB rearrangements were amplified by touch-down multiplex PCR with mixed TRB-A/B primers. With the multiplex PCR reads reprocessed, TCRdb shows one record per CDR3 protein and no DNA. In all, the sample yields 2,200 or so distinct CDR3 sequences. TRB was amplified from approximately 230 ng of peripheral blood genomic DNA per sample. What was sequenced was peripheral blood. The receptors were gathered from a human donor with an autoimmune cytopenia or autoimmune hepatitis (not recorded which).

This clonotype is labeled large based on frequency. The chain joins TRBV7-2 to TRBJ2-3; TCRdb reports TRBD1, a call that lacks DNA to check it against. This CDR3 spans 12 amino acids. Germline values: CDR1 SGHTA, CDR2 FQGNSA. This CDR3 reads CASSFQGSTQYF.

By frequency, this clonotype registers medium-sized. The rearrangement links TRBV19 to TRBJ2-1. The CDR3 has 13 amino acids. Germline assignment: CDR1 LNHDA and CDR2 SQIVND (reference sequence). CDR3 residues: CASSIETYNEQFF.

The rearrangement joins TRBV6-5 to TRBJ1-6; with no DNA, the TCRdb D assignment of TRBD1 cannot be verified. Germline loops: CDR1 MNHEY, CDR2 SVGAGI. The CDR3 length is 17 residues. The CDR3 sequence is CASSLSPPGTYNSPLHF.

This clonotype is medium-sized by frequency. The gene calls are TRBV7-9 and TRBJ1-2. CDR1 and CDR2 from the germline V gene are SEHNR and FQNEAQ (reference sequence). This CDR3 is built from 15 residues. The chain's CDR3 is CASSLGVAGNYGYTF.

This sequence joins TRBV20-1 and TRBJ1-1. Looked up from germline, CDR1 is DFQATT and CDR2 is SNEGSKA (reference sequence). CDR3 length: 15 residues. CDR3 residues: CSARALQVQNTEAFF.

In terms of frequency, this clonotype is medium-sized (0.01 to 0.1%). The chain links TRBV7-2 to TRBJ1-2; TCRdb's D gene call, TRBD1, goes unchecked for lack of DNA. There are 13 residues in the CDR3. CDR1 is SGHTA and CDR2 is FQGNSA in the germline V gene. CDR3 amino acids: CASSSGQGYGYTF.

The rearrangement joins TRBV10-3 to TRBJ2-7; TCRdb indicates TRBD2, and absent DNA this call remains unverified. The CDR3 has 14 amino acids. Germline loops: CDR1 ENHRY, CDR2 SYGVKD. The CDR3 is CATAGDGEDYEQYF.

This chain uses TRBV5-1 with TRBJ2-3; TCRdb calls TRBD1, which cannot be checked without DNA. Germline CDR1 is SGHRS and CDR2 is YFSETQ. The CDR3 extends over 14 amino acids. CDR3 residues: CASSFSPPSDTQYF.

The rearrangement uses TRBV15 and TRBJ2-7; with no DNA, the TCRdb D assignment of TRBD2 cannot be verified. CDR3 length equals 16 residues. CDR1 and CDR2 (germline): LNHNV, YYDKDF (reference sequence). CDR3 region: CATSRDLAGEGYEQYF.

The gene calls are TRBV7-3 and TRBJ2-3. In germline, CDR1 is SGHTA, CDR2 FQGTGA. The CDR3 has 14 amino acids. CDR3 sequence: CASSLAAYTDTQYF.

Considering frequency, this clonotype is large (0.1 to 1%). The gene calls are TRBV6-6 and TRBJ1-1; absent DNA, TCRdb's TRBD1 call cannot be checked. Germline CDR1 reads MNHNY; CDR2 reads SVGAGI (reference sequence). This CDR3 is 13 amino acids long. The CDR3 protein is CASSSGADTEAFF.

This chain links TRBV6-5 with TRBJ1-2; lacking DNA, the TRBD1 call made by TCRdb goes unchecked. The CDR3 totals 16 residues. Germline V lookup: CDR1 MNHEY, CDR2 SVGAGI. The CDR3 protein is CASSYSGGTGSYGYTF.

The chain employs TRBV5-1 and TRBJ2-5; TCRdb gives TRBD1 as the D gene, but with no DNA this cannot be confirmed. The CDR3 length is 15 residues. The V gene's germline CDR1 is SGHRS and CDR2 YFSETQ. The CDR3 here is CASSSQGGFEETQYF.

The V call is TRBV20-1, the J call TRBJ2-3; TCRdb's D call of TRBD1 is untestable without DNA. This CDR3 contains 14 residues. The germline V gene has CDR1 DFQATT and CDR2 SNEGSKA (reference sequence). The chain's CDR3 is CSAEDRGLSDTQYF.

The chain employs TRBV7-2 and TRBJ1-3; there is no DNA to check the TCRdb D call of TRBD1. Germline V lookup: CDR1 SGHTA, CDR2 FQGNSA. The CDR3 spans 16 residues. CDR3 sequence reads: CASSTNRGGSGNTIYF.

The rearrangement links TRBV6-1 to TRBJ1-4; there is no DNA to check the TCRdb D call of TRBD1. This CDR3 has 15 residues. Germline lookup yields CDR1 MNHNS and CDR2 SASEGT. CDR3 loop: CASRELQGGAEKLFF.

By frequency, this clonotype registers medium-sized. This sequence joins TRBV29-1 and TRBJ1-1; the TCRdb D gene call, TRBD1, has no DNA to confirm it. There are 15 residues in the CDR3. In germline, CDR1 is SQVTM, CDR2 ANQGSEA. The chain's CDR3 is CSGFRQGRGNTEAFF.

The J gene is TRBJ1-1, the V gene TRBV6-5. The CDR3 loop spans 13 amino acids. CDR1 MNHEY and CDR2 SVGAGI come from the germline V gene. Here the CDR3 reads CASSYSGETEAFF.